The rows below give T cell receptor beta chains drawn from one sample of a study of T cell responses to AZD1222 COVID-19 vaccine. Repertoires were generated with immunoSEQ multiplex PCR, while TCRdb's copy carries only in-frame clones and drops some. The repertoire holds over 100,000 clones, roughly nine tenths seen once, with 3.1% in the top ten. The sample in question was peripheral blood, obtained on day 0 of AZD1222 vaccination. The receptors derive from an adult in good health. The CDR3 runs from the conserved cysteine through the conserved F or W. D genes are given only for firm matches. Clone sizes are given selectively: once, few, many, or a class where the clone is expanded.

cdr3_nt cdr3_aa v_call clone_size j_call d_call
TGCAGCGTTGAAACGGTCGAACCGAACACCGGGGAGCTGTTTTTT CSVETVEPNTGELFF TRBV29-1 few TRBJ2-2 .
TGCAGCGTTTGGACAGGCTATGGCTACACCTTC CSVWTGYGYTF TRBV29-1 . TRBJ1-2 TRBD1
TGTGCCAGCAGCCCGACGGGGGCGGAAAACTATGGCTACACCTTC CASSPTGAENYGYTF TRBV3-1/TRBV3-2 once TRBJ1-2 .
TGTGCCAGCAGTCCCCCGGGGGATGAAAAACTGTTTTTT CASSPPGDEKLFF TRBV28 . TRBJ1-4 .
TGCGCCAGCAGCCCCCCCGGCAGGGGGTCCTACGAGCAGTACTTC CASSPPGRGSYEQYF TRBV5-1 . TRBJ2-7 TRBD1
TGTGCTAGTGGTTTGACAGGGGCGAACACTGAAGCTTTCTTT CASGLTGANTEAFF TRBV12-5 . TRBJ1-1 TRBD1
TGTGCCAGCAGCTTTATGGGGCAGGCCCTTTCCTACGAGCAGTACTTC CASSFMGQALSYEQYF TRBV5-4 . TRBJ2-7 .
TGTGCCAGTAGTATTGGACACACTGAAGCTTTCTTT CASSIGHTEAFF TRBV19 . TRBJ1-1 .
TGTGCCAGCAGCGTCTTGGCCGGTCGGGGCTACACCTTC CASSVLAGRGYTF TRBV9 . TRBJ1-2 .
TGTGCCAGCAGCCATCTTTCAGGGACAGGGGGCGAAGCTTTCTTT CASSHLSGTGGEAFF TRBV4-2 . TRBJ1-1 TRBD1
TGTGCCTCAAAAAGGGACAGAAGCTCCTACGAGCAGTACTTC CASKRDRSSYEQYF TRBV19 . TRBJ2-7 TRBD1
TGTGCCAGCTCACGCGGACAGGGAGGGCCCGGCGTCTACGAGCAGTACTTC CASSRGQGGPGVYEQYF TRBV18 . TRBJ2-7 .
TGCGCCAGCAGCTTGGTCGTAGGTCAGCCCCAGCATTTT CASSLVVGQPQHF TRBV5-1 . TRBJ1-5 .
TGTGCCAGCAGCCCCGGGGGGGTCGGACTAGTGCTGGATACGCAGTATTTT CASSPGGVGLVLDTQYF TRBV7-9 . TRBJ2-3 TRBD2
TGTGCCAGCAGCCAACGGGCTGGGATCTATGGCTACACCTTC CASSQRAGIYGYTF TRBV14 . TRBJ1-2 .
TGTGCCAGCAGCTTAGATCCTAGGAGCACAGATACGCAGTATTTT CASSLDPRSTDTQYF TRBV7-2 . TRBJ2-3 .
TGTGCCAGCAGCAAAACAGGGGTGGGCAATGAGCAGTTCTTC CASSKTGVGNEQFF TRBV28 . TRBJ2-1 TRBD1
TGTGCCAGCAGCAGGGGTAGAACCTACGAGCAGTACTTC CASSRGRTYEQYF TRBV13 . TRBJ2-7 .
TGTGCCAGCAGTTACGCCGCAGGGGGCGGTGGGTACGAGCAGTACTTC CASSYAAGGGGYEQYF TRBV6-5 . TRBJ2-7 TRBD1
TGTGCCAGCAGCTTAGCGCGGGGGCCCCCTGGGCAGCCCCAGCATTTT CASSLARGPPGQPQHF TRBV7-2 . TRBJ1-5 .
TGTGCCACGTCCCGGACTAGCGGGGCCACAGATACGCAGTATTTT CATSRTSGATDTQYF TRBV6-5 . TRBJ2-3 TRBD2
TGCGCCAGCGGTCACGGCGGCTACAATGAGCAGTTCTTC CASGHGGYNEQFF TRBV5-1 . TRBJ2-1 .
TGTGCCAGCAGCGCGCCGACAGGGGGGGCTGGCTACACCTTC CASSAPTGGAGYTF TRBV9 . TRBJ1-2 TRBD1
TGTGCCACCAGCAGAGCAGGGGGCTGGTATGGCTACACCTTC CATSRAGGWYGYTF TRBV15 . TRBJ1-2 TRBD1
TGCGCCAGCAGCCTGGGACAGGGAGCCACCGGGGAGCTGTTTTTT CASSLGQGATGELFF TRBV5-1 . TRBJ2-2 TRBD1
TGTGCCACCAGCAGAGGACAGGGCGGGAGGGAGCAGTACTTC CATSRGQGGREQYF TRBV15 once TRBJ2-7 .
TGTGCCAGCAGCCCCATTTTGGCCCTCACCAACACCGGGGAGCTGTTTTTT CASSPILALTNTGELFF TRBV3-1/TRBV3-2 . TRBJ2-2 .
TGTGCCAGCTCACCCGCAGGGAGGACTAGCGGCCACGAGCAGTACTTC CASSPAGRTSGHEQYF TRBV18 . TRBJ2-7 TRBD2
TGTGCCAGCAGTTACTATTCATACTACGAGCAGTACTTC CASSYYSYYEQYF TRBV6-2/TRBV6-3 . TRBJ2-7 .
TGTGCCAGGATTAATCCGGGACACCTTAACTATGGCTACACCTTC CARINPGHLNYGYTF TRBV5-4 . TRBJ1-2 .
TGTGCCAGCAGCTTTAATGGACTCTCCAGGGGTACGCAGTATTTT CASSFNGLSRGTQYF TRBV5-8 . TRBJ2-3 .
TGTGCCAGCAGCTTACCAGGGGGGAACTATGGCTACACCTTC CASSLPGGNYGYTF TRBV5-5 . TRBJ1-2 TRBD1
TGTGCCAGCAGTTACATCGATGAGCAGTTCTTC CASSYIDEQFF TRBV2 . TRBJ2-1 .
TGCAGTGTTCGGGACAGAGGAGGCTACACCTTC CSVRDRGGYTF TRBV20-1 . TRBJ1-2 TRBD1
TGTGCCAGTAGATCCCACAGGGGGCGAAGCACTGAAGCTTTCTTT CASRSHRGRSTEAFF TRBV19 once TRBJ1-1 TRBD1
TGTGCCAGTAGTTCACAGGGCCAAGAGACCCAGTACTTC CASSSQGQETQYF TRBV19 . TRBJ2-5 .
TGTGCCAGCAGTCCAACCGTCCAGGGGGCACGAGAAGCTTTCTTT CASSPTVQGAREAFF TRBV6-5 . TRBJ1-1 TRBD1
TGTGCCAGCAGTTTTGAGACCCCTAGGAATAATTCACCCCTCCACTTT CASSFETPRNNSPLHF TRBV28 few TRBJ1-6 .
TGCGCCAGCAGCTGGCGGCAGGGAGAGACCCAGTACTTC CASSWRQGETQYF TRBV5-1 . TRBJ2-5 .
TGTGCCAGCAGTCCTCTCACTCGAAGGGGACTAGGGGAACTCACAGATACGCAGTATTTT CASSPLTRRGLGELTDTQYF TRBV6-6 . TRBJ2-3 TRBD2
TGTGCCAGCAGCCTGACTAGCGGGAGGGCAGATACGCAGTATTTT CASSLTSGRADTQYF TRBV7-2 . TRBJ2-3 TRBD2
TGTGCCAGCAGTTTCCTAATCCGGGGGGCGAACACAGATACGCAGTATTTT CASSFLIRGANTDTQYF TRBV27 few TRBJ2-3 .
TGTGCCAGCAGCCCCGGCCGGGGGCGGGACACTGAAGCTTTCTTT CASSPGRGRDTEAFF TRBV5-6 . TRBJ1-1 .
TGTGCCAGCAGCCAGGCGGGGGACGGGGAGAAGACCCAGTACTTC CASSQAGDGEKTQYF TRBV3-1/TRBV3-2 . TRBJ2-5 TRBD2
TGTGCCAGCAGCCGAGACAGCCCCACCACTGAAGCTTTCTTT CASSRDSPTTEAFF TRBV7-8 . TRBJ1-1 .